This T cell receptor (beta chain) was identified in a study of regulatory T cells in long-lasting Graves disease. Whole-study results and caveats: Thyroid tissue went unexamined; only peripheral blood was analyzed.

Construction of the TCR beta libraries employed iRepertoire HTBI primers in conjunction with Arm-PCR of CDR3 regions. TCRdb analysed the multiplex PCR reads with MiXCR anew, one entry per CDR3 protein. Found here are a few hundred thousand distinct CDR3 sequences, 14% of them singletons; the top ten hold approximately 17%. The time point: newly diagnosed GD, antithyroid drugs for less than 3 months. From PBMCs, RNA was extracted and then used to make the TCR library. It was by American Thyroid Association guidelines that Graves' disease was diagnosed. This clonotype was recorded only once. Its antigen is unknown. Trimming pared 8 bases from V and 3 bases from J, leaving 19 bases between. The CDR3 extends over 16 amino acids. Germline V gene sequence: CDR1 SGHTA, CDR2 FQGTGA. These same records also appear under a second study, on T cells in Graves' hyperthyroidism and ophthalmopathy. That paper notes: A set of HTBI primers served as the primers for a first-round RT-PCR of the TCR CDR3.

The material sequenced was peripheral blood mononuclear cells (PBMCs), taken at new diagnosis, from a patient treated with antithyroid drugs. This TCR derives from a woman aged 45-65 years with Graves disease. This chain connects TRBV7-3 to TRBJ2-2; tentatively, D is TRBD1 (6 bases). CDR3 region: CASRNWGQGYTGELFF. The CDR3 nucleotides read TGTGCCAGCCGAAATTGGGGGCAGGGGTACACCGGGGAGCTGTTTTTT.